This T cell receptor (beta chain) was sequenced in a study of T cell responses to AZD1222 COVID-19 vaccine. Sequencing used immunoSEQ multiplex PCR; TCRdb keeps in-frame clones, though not all of them. Of about 88,000 clones detected, roughly 91% appear once; the ten largest clones hold 5%. This clone was recorded once. Sequenced here: peripheral blood, sampled 28 days after the second AZD1222 dose. This TCR was recovered from an adult who received the AZD1222 COVID-19 vaccine.

Here the CDR3 DNA reads TGCGCCAGCAGCTTAGAGCGGGGAAGCACAGATACGCAGTATTTT. This encodes CASSLERGSTDTQYF. The chain links TRBV5-1 to TRBJ2-3, with TRBD2 matching 7 bases. Germline V gene sequence: CDR1 SGHRS, CDR2 YFSETQ. The CDR3 totals 15 residues. V lost 2 bases, J lost 0 bases, and 3 bases stayed unmatched.